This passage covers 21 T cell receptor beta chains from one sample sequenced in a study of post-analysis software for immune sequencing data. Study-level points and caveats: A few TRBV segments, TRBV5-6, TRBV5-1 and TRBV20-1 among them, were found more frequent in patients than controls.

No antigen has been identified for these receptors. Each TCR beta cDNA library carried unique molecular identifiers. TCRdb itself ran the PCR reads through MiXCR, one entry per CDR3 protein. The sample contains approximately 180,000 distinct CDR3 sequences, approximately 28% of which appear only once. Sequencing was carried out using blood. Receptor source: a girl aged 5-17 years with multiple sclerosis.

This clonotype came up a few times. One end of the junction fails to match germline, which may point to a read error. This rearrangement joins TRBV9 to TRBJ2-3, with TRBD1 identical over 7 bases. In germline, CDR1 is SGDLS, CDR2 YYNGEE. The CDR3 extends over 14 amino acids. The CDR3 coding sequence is TGTGCCAGCAGCGTAGAGGGGGCAACAGATATGCAGTATTTT. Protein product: CASSVEGATDMQYF.

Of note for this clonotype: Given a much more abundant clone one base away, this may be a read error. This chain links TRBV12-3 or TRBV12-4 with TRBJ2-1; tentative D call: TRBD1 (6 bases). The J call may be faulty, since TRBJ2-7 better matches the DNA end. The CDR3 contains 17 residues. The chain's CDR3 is CASSKAGDGSSYNEQYF. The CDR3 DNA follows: TGTGCCAGCAGTAAAGCAGGGGATGGGAGCTCCTACAATGAGCAGTACTTC.

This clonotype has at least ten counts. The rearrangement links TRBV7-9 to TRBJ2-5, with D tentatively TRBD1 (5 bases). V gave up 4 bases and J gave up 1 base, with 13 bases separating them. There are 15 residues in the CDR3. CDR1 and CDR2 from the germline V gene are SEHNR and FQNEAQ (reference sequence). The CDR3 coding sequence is TGTGCCAGCAGCTCCACACCGACAGTCCAAGAGACCCAGTACTTC. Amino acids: CASSSTPTVQETQYF.

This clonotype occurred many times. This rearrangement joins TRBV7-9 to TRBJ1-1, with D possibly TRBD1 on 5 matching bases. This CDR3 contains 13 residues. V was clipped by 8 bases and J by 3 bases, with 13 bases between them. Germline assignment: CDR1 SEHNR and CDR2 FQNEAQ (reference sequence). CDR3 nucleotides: TGTGCCAGCTGGGGCGGGCGGCACACTGAAGCTTTCTTT. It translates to CASWGGRHTEAFF.

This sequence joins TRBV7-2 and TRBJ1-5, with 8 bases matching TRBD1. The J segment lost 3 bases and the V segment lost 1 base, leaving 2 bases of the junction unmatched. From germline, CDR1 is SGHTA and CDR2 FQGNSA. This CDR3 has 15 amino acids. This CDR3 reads CASSLGTGNNQPQHF. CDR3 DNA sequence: TGTGCCAGCAGCTTAGGGACAGGGAACAATCAGCCCCAGCATTTT.

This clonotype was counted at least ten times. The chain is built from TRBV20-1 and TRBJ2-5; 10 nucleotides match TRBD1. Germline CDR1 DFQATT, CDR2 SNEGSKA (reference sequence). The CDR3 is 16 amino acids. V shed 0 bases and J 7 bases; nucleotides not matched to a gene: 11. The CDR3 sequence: CSARDGRTGGGGTQYF. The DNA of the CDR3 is TGCAGTGCTAGAGACGGTCGGACAGGGGGAGGAGGGACCCAGTACTTC.

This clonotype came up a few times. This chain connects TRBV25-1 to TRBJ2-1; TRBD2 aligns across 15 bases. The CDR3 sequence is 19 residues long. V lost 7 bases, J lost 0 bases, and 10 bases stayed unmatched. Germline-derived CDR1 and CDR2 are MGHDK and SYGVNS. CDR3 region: CASNPPGLAGGSSYNEQFF. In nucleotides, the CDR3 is TGTGCCAGCAACCCACCGGGACTAGCGGGAGGAAGCTCCTACAATGAGCAGTTCTTC.

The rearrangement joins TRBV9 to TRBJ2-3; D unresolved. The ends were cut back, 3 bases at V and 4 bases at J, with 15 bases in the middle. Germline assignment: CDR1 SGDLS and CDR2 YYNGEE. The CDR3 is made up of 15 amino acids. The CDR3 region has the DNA TGTGCCAGCAGCGACCGAGGTCCGACACCAGATACGCAGTATTTT. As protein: CASSDRGPTPDTQYF.

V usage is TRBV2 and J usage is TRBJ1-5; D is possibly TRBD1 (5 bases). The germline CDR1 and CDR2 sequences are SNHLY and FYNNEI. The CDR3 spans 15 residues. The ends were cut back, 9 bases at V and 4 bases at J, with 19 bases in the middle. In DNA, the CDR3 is TGTGCCAGGAGTTCAGAGGGGCGAACTAATCAGCCCCAGCATTTT. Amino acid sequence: CARSSEGRTNQPQHF.

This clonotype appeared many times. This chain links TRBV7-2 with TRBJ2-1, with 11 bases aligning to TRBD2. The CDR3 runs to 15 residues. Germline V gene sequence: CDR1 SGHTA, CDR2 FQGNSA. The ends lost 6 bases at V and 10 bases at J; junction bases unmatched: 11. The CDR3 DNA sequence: TGTGCCAGCAGACTCACACTAGCGGGAGTTGAGGAGCAGTTCTTC. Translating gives CASRLTLAGVEEQFF.

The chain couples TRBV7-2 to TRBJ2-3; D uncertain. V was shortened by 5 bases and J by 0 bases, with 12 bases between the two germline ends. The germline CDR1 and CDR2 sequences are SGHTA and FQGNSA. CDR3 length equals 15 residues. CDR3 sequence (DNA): TGTGCCAGCAGCCATGACGGGCAGAGCACAGATACGCAGTATTTT. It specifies CASSHDGQSTDTQYF.

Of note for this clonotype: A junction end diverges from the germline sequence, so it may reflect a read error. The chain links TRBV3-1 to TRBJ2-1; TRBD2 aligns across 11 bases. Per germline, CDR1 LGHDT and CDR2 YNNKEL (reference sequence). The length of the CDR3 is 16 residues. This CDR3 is CASGQPTSGTRNEQFF. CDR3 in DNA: TGTGCCAGCGGCCAACCGACTAGCGGGACTAGAAATGAGCAGTTCTTC.

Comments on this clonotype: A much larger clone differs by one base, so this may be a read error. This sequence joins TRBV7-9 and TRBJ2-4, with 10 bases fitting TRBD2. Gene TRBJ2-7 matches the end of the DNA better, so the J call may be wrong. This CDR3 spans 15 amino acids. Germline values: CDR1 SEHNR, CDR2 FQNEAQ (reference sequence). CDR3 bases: TGTGCCAGCAACTTTTCTAGCGGGAGCTCCTACGAGCAGTACTTC. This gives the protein CASNFSSGSSYEQYF.

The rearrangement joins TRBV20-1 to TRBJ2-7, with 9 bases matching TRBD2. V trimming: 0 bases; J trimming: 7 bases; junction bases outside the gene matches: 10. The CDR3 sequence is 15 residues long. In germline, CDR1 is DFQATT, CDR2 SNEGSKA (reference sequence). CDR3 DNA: TGCAGTGCTAGAGATATAGCGGGGGTATACAATGAGCAGTACTTC. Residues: CSARDIAGVYNEQYF.

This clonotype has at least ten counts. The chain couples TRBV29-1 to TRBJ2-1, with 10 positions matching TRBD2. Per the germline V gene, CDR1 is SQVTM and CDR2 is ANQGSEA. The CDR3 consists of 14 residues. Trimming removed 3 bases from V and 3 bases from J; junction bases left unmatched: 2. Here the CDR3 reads CSVDLAGVYNEQFF. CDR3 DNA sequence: TGCAGCGTTGATCTAGCGGGGGTCTACAATGAGCAGTTCTTC.

The chain's CDR3 is CASRSGQGYEQYF. CDR3 DNA: TGTGCCAGCAGGTCGGGCCAGGGCTACGAGCAGTACTTC. The chain links TRBV6-2 or TRBV6-3 to TRBJ2-7; TRBD1 might be the D (5 bases). The V gene lost 6 bases and the J gene lost 3 bases, with 12 bases spanning the gap. Germline loops: CDR1 MNHEY, CDR2 SVGEGT. This CDR3 comprises 13 residues.

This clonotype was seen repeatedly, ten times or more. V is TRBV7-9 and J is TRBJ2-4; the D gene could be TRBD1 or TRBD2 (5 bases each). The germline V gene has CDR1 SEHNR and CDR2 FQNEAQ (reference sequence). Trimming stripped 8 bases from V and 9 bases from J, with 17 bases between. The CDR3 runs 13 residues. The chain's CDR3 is CASRRDGAAIQYF. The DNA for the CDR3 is TGTGCCAGCCGACGCGACGGGGCGGCCATTCAGTACTTC.

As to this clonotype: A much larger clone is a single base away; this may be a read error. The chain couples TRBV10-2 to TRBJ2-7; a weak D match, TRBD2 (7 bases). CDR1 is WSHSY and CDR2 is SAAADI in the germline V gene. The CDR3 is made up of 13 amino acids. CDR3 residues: CAGRDYREQEQYF. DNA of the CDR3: TGCGCCGGCAGGGACTACAGGGAGCAAGAGCAGTACTTC.

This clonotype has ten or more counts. The CDR3 sequence is CASGLSGRSNEQYF. In nucleotides, the CDR3 is TGTGCCAGCGGACTATCGGGGAGGTCCAACGAGCAGTACTTC. The genes are TRBV7-6 and TRBJ2-7, with a weak D call TRBD2 (6 bases). Germline CDR1 and CDR2: SGHVS and FNYEAQ. The CDR3 is made up of 14 amino acids. Trimming stripped 8 bases from V and 5 bases from J, with 19 bases between.

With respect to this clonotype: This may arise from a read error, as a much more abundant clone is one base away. CDR3 amino acids: CASSIRTSPSYNEQYF. The CDR3 coding sequence is TGTGCCAGCAGCATTAGGACATCACCCTCCTACAATGAGCAGTACTTC. The chain has TRBV13 and TRBJ2-1, with D perhaps matching TRBD1 (5 bases). The assigned J gene may be wrong: the sequence end matches TRBJ2-7 better. CDR1 is PRHDT, CDR2 FYEKMQ, per germline (reference sequence). The CDR3 spans 16 residues.

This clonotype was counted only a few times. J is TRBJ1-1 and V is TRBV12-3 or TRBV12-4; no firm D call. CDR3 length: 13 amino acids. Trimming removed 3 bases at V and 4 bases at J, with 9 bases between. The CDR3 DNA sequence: TGTGCCAGCAGTTTTAAGGACGGCACTGAAGCTTTCTTT. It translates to CASSFKDGTEAFF.